This TCR beta chain was profiled in a study of type 1 and type 2 diabetes patients. Whole-study findings and limits: Age and gender were not matched between study groups.

Regarding this clonotype: Its antigen is unidentified.

The ends lost 0 bases at V and 7 bases at J; junction bases unmatched: 0. Germline lookup yields CDR1 SGDLS and CDR2 YYNGEE. This CDR3 is built from 14 residues. Amplification started from genomic DNA. Multiplex PCR with 30 forward and 13 reverse primers amplified the TCR beta CDR3. MiXCR was run by TCRdb on the multiplex PCR reads, yielding one entry per CDR3 protein. The top ten hold roughly 15% of the sample, which has about 250,000 distinct CDR3 sequences, more than 45% seen once. The source material was peripheral blood mononuclear cells (PBMCs). This chain joins TRBV9 and TRBJ1-6; TRBD1 aligns across 8 bases. The clonotype originates from a man in his late teens or twenties with type 2 diabetes. The CDR3 region is CASSVDRGNSPLHF. The CDR3 DNA reads TGTGCCAGCAGCGTAGACAGGGGGAATTCACCCCTCCACTTT.